This T cell receptor (beta chain) was obtained from a study of technical replicates of blood from a handful of donors. The CDR3 has 13 residues. Germline values: CDR1 MNHEY, CDR2 SVGAGI. Some clones are missing from TCRdb's copy, which holds only in-frame ones; the method was immunoSEQ multiplex PCR. The sample contains some 77,000 clones, approximately 86% of which appear only once. This sequence originates from a human donor in good health. Some clones in this sample may be carry-over from other donors' samples. The sequencing sample was made of PBMCs. The chain recombines TRBV6-5 with TRBJ2-5, with D possibly TRBD1 on 6 matching bases. The J call may be faulty, since TRBJ2-7 better matches the DNA end. Here the CDR3 DNA reads TGTGCCAGCAGCCCCGGGACATATTACGAGCAGTACTTC. Translation: CASSPGTYYEQYF.